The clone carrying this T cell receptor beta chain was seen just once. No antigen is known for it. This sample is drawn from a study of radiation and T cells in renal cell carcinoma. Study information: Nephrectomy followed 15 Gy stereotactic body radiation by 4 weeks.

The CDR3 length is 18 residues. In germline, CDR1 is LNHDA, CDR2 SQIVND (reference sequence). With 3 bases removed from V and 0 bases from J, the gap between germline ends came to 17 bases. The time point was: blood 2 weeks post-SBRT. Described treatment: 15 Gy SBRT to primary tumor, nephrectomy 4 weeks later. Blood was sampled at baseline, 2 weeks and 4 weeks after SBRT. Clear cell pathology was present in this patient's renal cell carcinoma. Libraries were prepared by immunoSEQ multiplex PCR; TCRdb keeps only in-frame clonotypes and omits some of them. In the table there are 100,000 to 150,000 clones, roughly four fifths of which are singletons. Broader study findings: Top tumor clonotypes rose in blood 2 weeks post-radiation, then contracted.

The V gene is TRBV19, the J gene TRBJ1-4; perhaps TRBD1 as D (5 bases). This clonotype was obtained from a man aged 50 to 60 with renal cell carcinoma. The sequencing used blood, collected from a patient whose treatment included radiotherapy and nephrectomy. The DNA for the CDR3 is TGTGCCAGTAGTATGGAGGCTACACCGGGGGCAACTAATGAAAAACTGTTTTTT. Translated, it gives CASSMEATPGATNEKLFF.